This note documents a single T cell receptor beta chain sequence. The sample is drawn from a study of cytomegalovirus exposure and HLA in healthy donors. The PCR was carried out with 60 Vbeta primers and 13 Jbeta primers. Assay used: immunoSEQ multiplex PCR; TCRdb lists only in-frame clones, some missing. Of roughly 200,000 clones in the sample, 10% to 15% were seen once. This CDR3 is built from 13 residues. The V gene lost 3 bases and the J gene lost 15 bases, with 15 bases spanning the gap. Germline V gene lookup returns CDR1 SGHDN and CDR2 FVKESK. The chain uses TRBV14 and TRBJ1-6, with D hard to call. The specimen sequenced was PBMCs. The receptor comes from a man aged 50 to 59 in good health and CMV-seropositive. The CDR3 spells CASSHPPPTVLHF. The CDR3 nucleotides read TGTGCCAGCAGCCACCCTCCCCCTACCGTCCTCCACTTT.